This entry is about one T cell receptor (beta chain). This sample was included in a study of blood T cell repertoires in COVID-19. The V gene's germline CDR1 is MNHEY and CDR2 SMNVEV (reference sequence). This CDR3 spans 15 amino acids. J lost 2 bases, V lost 6 bases, and 6 bases had no gene match. The assay was immunoSEQ multiplex PCR, and TCRdb's table has in-frame clones only and misses some. The data contain almost 300,000 clones, about nine tenths of them singletons. V is TRBV27 and J is TRBJ1-5, with 8 bases lining up with TRBD1. Sequenced input: peripheral blood. The source is a woman younger than 45 with COVID-19, enrolled during active disease. CDR3 region: CASSRQGAGNQPQHF. CDR3 nucleotide sequence: TGTGCCAGCAGCCGCCAGGGGGCGGGCAATCAGCCCCAGCATTTT.